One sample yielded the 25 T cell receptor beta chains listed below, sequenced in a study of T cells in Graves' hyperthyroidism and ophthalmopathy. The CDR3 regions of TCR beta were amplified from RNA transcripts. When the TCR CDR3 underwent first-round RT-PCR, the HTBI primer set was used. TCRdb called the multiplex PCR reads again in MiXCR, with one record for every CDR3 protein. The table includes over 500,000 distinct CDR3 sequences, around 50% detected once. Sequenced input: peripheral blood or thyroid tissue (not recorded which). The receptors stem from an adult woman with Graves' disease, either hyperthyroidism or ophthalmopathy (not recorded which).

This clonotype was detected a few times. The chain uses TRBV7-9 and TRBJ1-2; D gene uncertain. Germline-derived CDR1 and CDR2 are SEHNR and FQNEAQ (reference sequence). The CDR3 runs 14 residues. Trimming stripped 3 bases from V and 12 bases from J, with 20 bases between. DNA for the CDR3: TGTGCCAGCAGCTTCGTGACGGATGCTCCTGGAAACACCTTC. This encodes CASSFVTDAPGNTF. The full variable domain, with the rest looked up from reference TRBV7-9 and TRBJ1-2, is DTGVSQNPRHKITKRGQNVTFRCDPISEHNRLYWYRQTLGQGPEFLTYFQNEAQLEKSRLLSDRFSAERPKGSFSTLEIQRTEQGDSAMYLCASSFVTDAPGNTFGSGTRLTVV.

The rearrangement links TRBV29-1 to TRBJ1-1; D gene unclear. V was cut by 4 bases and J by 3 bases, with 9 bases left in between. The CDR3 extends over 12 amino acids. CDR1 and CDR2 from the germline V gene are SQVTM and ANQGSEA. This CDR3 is CSVGGPHTEAFF. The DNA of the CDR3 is TGCAGCGTTGGAGGACCACACACTGAAGCTTTCTTT.

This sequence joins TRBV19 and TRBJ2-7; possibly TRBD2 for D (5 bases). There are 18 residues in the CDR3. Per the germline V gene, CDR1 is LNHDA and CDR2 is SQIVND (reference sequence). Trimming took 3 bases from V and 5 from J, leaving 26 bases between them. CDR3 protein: CASSIFLPSSVGIHEQYF. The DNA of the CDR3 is TGTGCCAGTAGTATTTTTCTTCCCTCCTCAGTCGGGATCCACGAGCAGTACTTC. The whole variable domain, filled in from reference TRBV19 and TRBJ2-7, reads DGGITQSPKYLFRKEGQNVTLSCEQNLNHDAMYWYRQDPGQGLRLIYYSQIVNDFQKGDIAEGYSVSREKKESFPLTVTSAQKNPTAFYLCASSIFLPSSVGIHEQYFGPGTRLTVT.

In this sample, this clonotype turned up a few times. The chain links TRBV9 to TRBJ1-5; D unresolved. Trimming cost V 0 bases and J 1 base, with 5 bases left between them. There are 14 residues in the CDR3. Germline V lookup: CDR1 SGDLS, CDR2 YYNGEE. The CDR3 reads CASSVGRSNQPQHF. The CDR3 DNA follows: TGTGCCAGCAGCGTAGGTCGGAGCAATCAGCCCCAGCATTTT.

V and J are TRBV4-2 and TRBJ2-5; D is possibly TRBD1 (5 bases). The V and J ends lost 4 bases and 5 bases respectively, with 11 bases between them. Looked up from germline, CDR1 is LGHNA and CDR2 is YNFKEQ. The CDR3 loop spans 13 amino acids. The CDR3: CASSPLKGETQYF. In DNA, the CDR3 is TGTGCCAGCAGCCCCTTGAAGGGGGAGACCCAGTACTTC.

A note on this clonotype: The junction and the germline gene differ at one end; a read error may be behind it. The CDR3 loop is CASSALQGGTQYF. The CDR3 nucleotides read TGTGCTAGCAGCGCCCTCCAGGGGGGGACCCAGTACTTC. The gene calls are TRBV7-7 and TRBJ2-5; D is perhaps TRBD1 (7 bases). Germline V gene lookup returns CDR1 SSHAT and CDR2 FNYEAQ (reference sequence). This CDR3 region has 13 residues.

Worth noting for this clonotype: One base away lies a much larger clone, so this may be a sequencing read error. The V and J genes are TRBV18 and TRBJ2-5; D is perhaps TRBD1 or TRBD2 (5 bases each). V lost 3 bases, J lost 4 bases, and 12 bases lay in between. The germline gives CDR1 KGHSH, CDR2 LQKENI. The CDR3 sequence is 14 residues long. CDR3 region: CASSPNTGTETQYF. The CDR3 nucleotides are TGTGCCAGCTCACCGAACACGGGGACAGAGACCCAGTACTTC.

The CDR3 here is CSVEDEKLFF. CDR3 DNA sequence: TGCAGCGTTGAAGACGAAAAACTGTTTTTT. The gene calls are TRBV29-1 and TRBJ1-4; the D is unclear. Germline V lookup: CDR1 SQVTM, CDR2 ANQGSEA. V was trimmed by 0 bases and J by 8 bases, leaving 1 base between them. This CDR3 comprises 10 residues.

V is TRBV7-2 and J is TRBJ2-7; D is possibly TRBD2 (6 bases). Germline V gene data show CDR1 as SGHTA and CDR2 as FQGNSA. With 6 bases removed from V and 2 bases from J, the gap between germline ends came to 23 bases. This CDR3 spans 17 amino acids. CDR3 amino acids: CASRPPGRGSAPYEQYF. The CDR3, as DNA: TGTGCCAGCAGGCCCCCTGGGCGGGGCTCCGCTCCCTACGAGCAGTACTTC. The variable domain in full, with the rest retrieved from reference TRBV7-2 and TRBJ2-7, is GAGVSQSPSNKVTEKGKDVELRCDPISGHTALYWYRQSLGQGLEFLIYFQGNSAPDKSGLPSDRFSAERTGGSVSTLTIQRTQQEDSAVYLCASRPPGRGSAPYEQYFGPGTRLTVT.

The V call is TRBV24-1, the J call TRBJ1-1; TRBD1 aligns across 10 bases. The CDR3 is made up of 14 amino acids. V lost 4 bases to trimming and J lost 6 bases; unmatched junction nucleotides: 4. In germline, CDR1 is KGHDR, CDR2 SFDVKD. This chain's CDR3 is CATSERQGAPEAFF. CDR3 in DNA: TGTGCCACCAGTGAACGACAGGGGGCGCCTGAAGCTTTCTTT.

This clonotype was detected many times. CDR3 loop: CSVSSGTELNEQFF. The CDR3 bases are TGCAGCGTCAGTTCCGGGACAGAACTCAATGAGCAGTTCTTC. This sequence joins TRBV29-1 and TRBJ2-1; 7 nucleotides match TRBD1. CDR3 size: 14 residues. After removal of 6 bases from V and 6 bases from J, the junction contained 11 bases not matched to a gene. Germline CDR1 and CDR2: SQVTM and ANQGSEA.

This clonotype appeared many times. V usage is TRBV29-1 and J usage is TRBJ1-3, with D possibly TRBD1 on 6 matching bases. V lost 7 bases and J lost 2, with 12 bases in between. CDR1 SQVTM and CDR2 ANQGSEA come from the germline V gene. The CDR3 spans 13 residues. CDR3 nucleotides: TGCAGCGGAGCCGGGACAACTGGAAACACCATATATTTT. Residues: CSGAGTTGNTIYF.

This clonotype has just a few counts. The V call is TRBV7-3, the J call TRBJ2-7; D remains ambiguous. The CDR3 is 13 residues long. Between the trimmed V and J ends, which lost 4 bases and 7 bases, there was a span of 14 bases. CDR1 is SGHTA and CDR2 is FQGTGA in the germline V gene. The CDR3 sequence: CASSSTNWGEQYF. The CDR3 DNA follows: TGTGCCAGCAGCTCCACGAACTGGGGAGAGCAGTACTTC.

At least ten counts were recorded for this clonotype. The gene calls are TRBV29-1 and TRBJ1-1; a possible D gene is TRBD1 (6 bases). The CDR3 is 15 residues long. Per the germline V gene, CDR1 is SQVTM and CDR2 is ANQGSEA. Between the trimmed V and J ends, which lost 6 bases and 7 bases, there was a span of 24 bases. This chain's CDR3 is CSVIDAGTTWGEAFF. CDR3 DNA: TGCAGCGTGATTGATGCCGGGACAACCTGGGGTGAAGCTTTCTTT.

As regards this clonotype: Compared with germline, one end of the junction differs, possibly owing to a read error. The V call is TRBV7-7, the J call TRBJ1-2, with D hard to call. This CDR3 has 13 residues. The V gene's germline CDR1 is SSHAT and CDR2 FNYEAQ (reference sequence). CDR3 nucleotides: TGTGCTAGCAGCCACCGCCTAGCAGATGGCTACACCTTC. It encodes CASSHRLADGYTF.

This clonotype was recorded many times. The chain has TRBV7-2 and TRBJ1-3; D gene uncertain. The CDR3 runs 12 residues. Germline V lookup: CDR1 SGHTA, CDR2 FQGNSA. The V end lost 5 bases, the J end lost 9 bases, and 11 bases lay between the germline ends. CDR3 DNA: TGTGCCAGCAGCCCCCCTGCGGGCACCATATATTTT. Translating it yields CASSPPAGTIYF. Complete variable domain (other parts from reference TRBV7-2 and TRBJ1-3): GAGVSQSPSNKVTEKGKDVELRCDPISGHTALYWYRQSLGQGLEFLIYFQGNSAPDKSGLPSDRFSAERTGGSVSTLTIQRTQQEDSAVYLCASSPPAGTIYFGEGSWLTVV.

In DNA, the CDR3 is TGTGCCAGCAGCTTACTGGGTCCCGTGACTGGCTACACCTTC. Its protein is CASSLLGPVTGYTF. This chain joins TRBV7-9 and TRBJ1-2; no firm D call. The CDR3 consists of 14 residues. Trimming shortened V by 2 bases and J by 7 bases, and 14 bases separated the two germline ends. Germline V lookup: CDR1 SEHNR, CDR2 FQNEAQ (reference sequence).

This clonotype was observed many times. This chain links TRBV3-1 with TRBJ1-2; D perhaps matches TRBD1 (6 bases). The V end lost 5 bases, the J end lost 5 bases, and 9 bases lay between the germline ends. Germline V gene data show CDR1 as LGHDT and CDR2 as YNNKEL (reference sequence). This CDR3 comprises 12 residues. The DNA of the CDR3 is TGTGCCAGCAGCGGCAGGGGTTATGGCTACACCTTC. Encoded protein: CASSGRGYGYTF. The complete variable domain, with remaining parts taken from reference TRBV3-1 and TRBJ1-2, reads DTAVSQTPKYLVTQMGNDKSIKCEQNLGHDTMYWYKQDSKKFLKIMFSYNNKELIINETVPNRFSPKSPDKAHLNLHINSLELGDSAVYFCASSGRGYGYTFGSGTRLTVV.

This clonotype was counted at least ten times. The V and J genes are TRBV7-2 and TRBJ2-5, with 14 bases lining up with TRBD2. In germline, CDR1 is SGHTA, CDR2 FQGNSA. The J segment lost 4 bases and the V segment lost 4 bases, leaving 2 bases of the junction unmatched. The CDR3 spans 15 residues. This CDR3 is CASSSGLAGGETQYF. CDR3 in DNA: TGTGCCAGCAGCTCAGGACTAGCGGGAGGAGAGACCCAGTACTTC.

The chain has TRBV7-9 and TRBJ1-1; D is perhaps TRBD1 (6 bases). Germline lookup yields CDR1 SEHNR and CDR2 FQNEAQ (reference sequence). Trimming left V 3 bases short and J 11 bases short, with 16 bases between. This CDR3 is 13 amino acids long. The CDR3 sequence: CASSFGTPSAAFF. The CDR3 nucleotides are TGTGCCAGCAGCTTCGGGACACCGAGTGCTGCTTTCTTT. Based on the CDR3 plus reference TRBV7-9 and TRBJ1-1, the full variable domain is DTGVSQNPRHKITKRGQNVTFRCDPISEHNRLYWYRQTLGQGPEFLTYFQNEAQLEKSRLLSDRFSAERPKGSFSTLEIQRTEQGDSAMYLCASSFGTPSAAFFGQGTRLTVV.

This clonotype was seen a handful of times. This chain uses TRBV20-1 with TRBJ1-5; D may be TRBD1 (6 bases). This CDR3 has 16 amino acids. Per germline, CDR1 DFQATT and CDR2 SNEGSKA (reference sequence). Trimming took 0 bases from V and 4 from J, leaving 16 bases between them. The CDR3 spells CSARDMARGRNQPQHF. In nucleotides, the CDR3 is TGCAGTGCTAGAGATATGGCCAGGGGCCGGAATCAGCCCCAGCATTTT.

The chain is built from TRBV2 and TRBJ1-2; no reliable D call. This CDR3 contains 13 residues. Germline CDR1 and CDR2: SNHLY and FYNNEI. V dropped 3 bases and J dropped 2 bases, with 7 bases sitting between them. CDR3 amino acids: CASSDSGNYGYTF. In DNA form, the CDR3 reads TGTGCCAGCAGTGATTCCGGGAACTATGGCTACACCTTC. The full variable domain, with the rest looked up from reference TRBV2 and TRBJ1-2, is EPEVTQTPSHQVTQMGQEVILRCVPISNHLYFYWYRQILGQKVEFLVSFYNNEISEKSEIFDDQFSVERPDGSNFTLKIRSTKLEDSAMYFCASSDSGNYGYTFGSGTRLTVV.

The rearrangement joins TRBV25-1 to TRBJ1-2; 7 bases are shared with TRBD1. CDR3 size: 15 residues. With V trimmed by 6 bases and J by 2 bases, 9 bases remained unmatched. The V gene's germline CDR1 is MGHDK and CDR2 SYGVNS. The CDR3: CASSLLTGDNYGYTF. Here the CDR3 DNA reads TGTGCCAGCAGCCTCCTTACAGGGGACAACTATGGCTACACCTTC.

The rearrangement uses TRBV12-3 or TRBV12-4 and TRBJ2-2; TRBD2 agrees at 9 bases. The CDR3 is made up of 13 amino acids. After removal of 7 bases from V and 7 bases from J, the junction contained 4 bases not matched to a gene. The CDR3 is CASTSGAIGELFF. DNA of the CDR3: TGTGCCAGCACTAGCGGGGCAATCGGGGAGCTGTTTTTT.

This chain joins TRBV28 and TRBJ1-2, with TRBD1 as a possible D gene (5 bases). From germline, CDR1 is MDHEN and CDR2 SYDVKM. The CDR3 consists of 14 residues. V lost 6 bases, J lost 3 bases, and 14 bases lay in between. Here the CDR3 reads CASSRRGRDYGYTF. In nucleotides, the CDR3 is TGTGCCAGCAGCCGACGGGGACGAGACTATGGCTACACCTTC.